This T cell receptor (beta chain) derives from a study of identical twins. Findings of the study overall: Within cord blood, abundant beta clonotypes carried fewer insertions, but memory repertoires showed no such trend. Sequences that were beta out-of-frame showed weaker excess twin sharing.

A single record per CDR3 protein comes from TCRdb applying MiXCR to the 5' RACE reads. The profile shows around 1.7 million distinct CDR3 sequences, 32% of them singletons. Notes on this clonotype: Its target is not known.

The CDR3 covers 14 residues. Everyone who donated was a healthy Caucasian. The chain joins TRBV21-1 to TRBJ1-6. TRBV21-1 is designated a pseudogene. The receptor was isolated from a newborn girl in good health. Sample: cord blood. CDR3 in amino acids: CAITDKPMGSPLHF. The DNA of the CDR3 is TGTGCCATCACGGACAAGCCTATGGGATCACCCCTCCACTTT.